A selection of T cell receptor beta chains follows, all from one sample in a study of blood T cells in healthy people across ages. TCRdb analysed the 5' RACE reads with MiXCR anew, one entry per CDR3 protein. The table has some 790,000 distinct CDR3 sequences, around 30% seen once; the top ten hold roughly 17%. The sample was blood. The receptors come from a woman of 80 years or more in good health. The CDR3 runs from the conserved cysteine through the conserved F or W. D genes are given only for firm matches. Some rows mark clone size as missing; the rest say once, few, many or name a class of expanded clone.

abundance: many; j_gene: TRBJ2-7; len: 15; v_gene: TRBV20-1; d_gene: TRBD2; CDR3aa: CSARKPGLAYHEQYF; CDR3nt: TGCAGTGCTAGAAAACCGGGACTAGCGTACCACGAGCAGTACTTC
abundance: once; j_gene: TRBJ2-2; len: 17; v_gene: TRBV6-2/TRBV6-3; d_gene: -; CDR3aa: CASRNENHPWDTGELFF; CDR3nt: TGTGCCAGCAGAAACGAAAATCACCCCTGGGACACCGGGGAGCTGTTTTTT
abundance: many; j_gene: TRBJ2-7; len: 18; v_gene: TRBV20-1; d_gene: TRBD1; CDR3aa: CSANTQGKKAPSLYEQYF; CDR3nt: TGCAGTGCCAACACACAGGGGAAAAAGGCTCCATCTCTCTACGAGCAGTACTTC
abundance: -; j_gene: TRBJ2-1; len: 15; v_gene: TRBV7-2; d_gene: -; CDR3aa: CASSLEDGYYNEQFF; CDR3nt: TGTGCCAGCAGCTTAGAGGACGGTTACTACAATGAGCAGTTCTTC
abundance: many; j_gene: TRBJ2-5; len: 12; v_gene: TRBV20-1; d_gene: TRBD2; CDR3aa: CSARAGPETQYF; CDR3nt: TGCAGTGCCCGAGCGGGGCCAGAGACCCAGTACTTC
abundance: -; j_gene: TRBJ2-7; len: 15; v_gene: TRBV7-2; d_gene: TRBD2; CDR3aa: CASSSGLAPTYEQYF; CDR3nt: TGTGCCAGCAGTTCCGGACTAGCGCCTACCTACGAGCAGTACTTC
abundance: many; j_gene: TRBJ1-1; len: 10; v_gene: TRBV29-1; d_gene: -; CDR3aa: CSVVLIEAFF; CDR3nt: TGCAGCGTTGTTCTGATTGAAGCTTTCTTT
abundance: many; j_gene: TRBJ2-1; len: 14; v_gene: TRBV20-1; d_gene: -; CDR3aa: CSALRGPATNEQFF; CDR3nt: TGCAGTGCCCTAAGGGGTCCAGCCACCAATGAGCAGTTCTTC
abundance: few; j_gene: TRBJ1-4; len: 14; v_gene: TRBV20-1; d_gene: -; CDR3aa: CSAGHGTFNEKLFF; CDR3nt: TGCAGTGCTGGCCACGGGACATTCAATGAAAAACTGTTTTTT
abundance: -; j_gene: TRBJ2-1; len: 14; v_gene: TRBV20-1; d_gene: -; CDR3aa: CSARSRDSYNEQFF; CDR3nt: TGCAGTGCTAGATCCCGGGACTCCTACAATGAGCAGTTCTTC
abundance: many; j_gene: TRBJ1-5; len: 14; v_gene: TRBV6-1; d_gene: -; CDR3aa: CASPRDVSNQPQHF; CDR3nt: TGTGCCAGCCCCCGGGACGTTAGCAATCAGCCCCAGCATTTT
abundance: -; j_gene: TRBJ1-2; len: 16; v_gene: TRBV7-2; d_gene: -; CDR3aa: CASSLVGTAANYGYTF; CDR3nt: TGTGCCAGCAGCTTAGTAGGGACCGCAGCTAACTATGGCTACACCTTC
abundance: many; j_gene: TRBJ2-1; len: 17; v_gene: TRBV3-1; d_gene: -; CDR3aa: CASSRWGLGLFDNEQFF; CDR3nt: TGTGCCAGCAGCCGCTGGGGATTAGGGCTTTTCGACAATGAGCAGTTCTTC
abundance: once; j_gene: TRBJ1-5; len: 15; v_gene: TRBV6-2/TRBV6-3; d_gene: -; CDR3aa: CASRLTEDSSQPQHF; CDR3nt: TGTGCCAGCAGACTAACCGAGGACAGTTCTCAGCCCCAGCATTTT
abundance: once; j_gene: TRBJ1-5; len: 18; v_gene: TRBV6-2/TRBV6-3; d_gene: TRBD1; CDR3aa: CASSLGTGGRTLHQPQHF; CDR3nt: TGTGCCAGCAGTCTTGGGACAGGGGGAAGGACTTTACATCAGCCCCAGCATTTT
abundance: -; j_gene: TRBJ1-2; len: 15; v_gene: TRBV20-1; d_gene: -; CDR3aa: CSAKASGAGGYGYTF; CDR3nt: TGCAGTGCTAAAGCAAGTGGGGCTGGAGGCTATGGCTACACCTTC
abundance: many; j_gene: TRBJ1-4; len: 15; v_gene: TRBV7-2; d_gene: -; CDR3aa: CASSPDGGRKEKLFF; CDR3nt: TGTGCCAGCAGCCCAGACGGGGGGCGTAAGGAAAAACTGTTTTTT
abundance: many; j_gene: TRBJ2-3; len: 12; v_gene: TRBV5-1; d_gene: -; CDR3aa: CASSLGADTQYF; CDR3nt: TGTGCCAGCAGCTTAGGGGCAGATACGCAGTATTTT
abundance: once; j_gene: TRBJ1-1; len: 14; v_gene: TRBV16; d_gene: -; CDR3aa: CASSGDTRHTEAFF; CDR3nt: TGTGCCAGCAGCGGGGACACACGACACACTGAAGCTTTCTTT
abundance: many; j_gene: TRBJ2-7; len: 14; v_gene: TRBV11-2; d_gene: -; CDR3aa: CASSPQRSGYEQYF; CDR3nt: TGTGCCAGCAGCCCTCAGAGGTCAGGGTACGAGCAGTACTTC
abundance: once; j_gene: TRBJ1-6; len: 14; v_gene: TRBV7-2; d_gene: -; CDR3aa: CASMLGGFDSPLHF; CDR3nt: TGTGCCAGCATGCTTGGGGGGTTTGATTCACCCCTCCACTTT
abundance: many; j_gene: TRBJ2-1; len: 17; v_gene: TRBV7-2; d_gene: TRBD2; CDR3aa: CASSLTPGLAGDNEQFF; CDR3nt: TGTGCCAGCAGCCTGACTCCGGGACTAGCGGGGGATAATGAGCAGTTCTTC
abundance: many; j_gene: TRBJ1-2; len: 17; v_gene: TRBV6-2/TRBV6-3; d_gene: -; CDR3aa: CASSSFITGLSNYGYTF; CDR3nt: TGTGCCAGCAGTTCCTTCATTACAGGGCTATCCAACTATGGCTACACCTTC
abundance: many; j_gene: TRBJ2-7; len: 15; v_gene: TRBV5-1; d_gene: -; CDR3aa: CASSRTTGPGYEQYF; CDR3nt: TGCGCCAGCAGTCGGACCACGGGCCCCGGCTACGAGCAGTACTTC
abundance: -; j_gene: TRBJ2-3; len: 21; v_gene: TRBV21-1; d_gene: -; CDR3aa: CASLYQRTSGGVTFSTDTQYF; CDR3nt: TGTGCCAGCCTCTACCAGAGGACTAGCGGGGGGGTAACCTTTAGCACAGATACGCAGTATTTT
abundance: many; j_gene: TRBJ2-3; len: 17; v_gene: TRBV7-2; d_gene: TRBD2; CDR3aa: CASSSPLAGAITDTQYF; CDR3nt: TGTGCCAGCAGCTCGCCCCTAGCGGGGGCGATCACAGATACGCAGTATTTT
abundance: many; j_gene: TRBJ2-5; len: 17; v_gene: TRBV27; d_gene: TRBD1; CDR3aa: CASSPNLDRPLVETQYF; CDR3nt: TGTGCCAGCAGTCCAAACCTGGACAGGCCCCTTGTGGAGACCCAGTACTTC
abundance: -; j_gene: TRBJ2-7; len: 15; v_gene: TRBV4-1; d_gene: TRBD1; CDR3aa: CASSLTGTVYNEQYF; CDR3nt: TGCGCCAGCAGCCTAACCGGGACAGTTTACAATGAGCAGTACTTC